The 2 T cell receptor beta chains presented below share a single source sample, sequenced in a study of response to subunit inactivated influenza vaccine. Each CDR3 protein gets one entry after TCRdb re-called the RT-PCR reads with MiXCR. Found here are about 540,000 distinct CDR3 sequences, roughly 23% of them singletons; the top ten hold 2.5% to 3%. This same sample was also part of a study on T cells expressing NK-cell markers. From that study: For TCR beta, cDNA was produced by 5'RACE template switching with UMIs.

The sequencing here drew on CD4+ T cells sorted from PBMCs, taken about 11 days after vaccination. These receptors were taken from a man in his forties or fifties who received an inactivated influenza vaccine.

CDR3 nucleotide sequence: TGTGCCAGCAGTTTAGGACGGACCTCTGGAAACACCATATATTTT. The encoded protein is CASSLGRTSGNTIYF. The J gene is TRBJ1-3, the V gene TRBV12-3 or TRBV12-4, with D uncertain. V was pared by 1 base and J by 0 bases, with 7 bases between. The CDR3 totals 15 residues.

The chain combines TRBV7-9 with TRBJ2-3; TRBD2 agrees at 11 bases. CDR3 length: 16 amino acids. Germline CDR1 and CDR2: SEHNR and FQNEAQ (reference sequence). V was clipped by 5 bases and J by 4 bases; unmatched bases: 8. The CDR3 sequence: CASSLLSGRAADTQYF. The CDR3 DNA reads as TGTGCCAGCAGCCTACTTAGCGGGAGGGCCGCAGATACGCAGTATTTT.